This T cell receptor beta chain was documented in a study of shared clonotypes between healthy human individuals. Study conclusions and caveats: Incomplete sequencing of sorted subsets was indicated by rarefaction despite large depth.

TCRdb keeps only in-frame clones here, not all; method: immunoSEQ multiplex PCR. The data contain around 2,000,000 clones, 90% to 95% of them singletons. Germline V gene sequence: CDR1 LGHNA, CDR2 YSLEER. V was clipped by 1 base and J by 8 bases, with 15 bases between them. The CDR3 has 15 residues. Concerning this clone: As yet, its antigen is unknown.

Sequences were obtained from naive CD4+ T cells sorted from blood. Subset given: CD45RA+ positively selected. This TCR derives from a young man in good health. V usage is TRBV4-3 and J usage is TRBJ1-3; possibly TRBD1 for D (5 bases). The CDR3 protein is CASSQVDRQQDTIYF. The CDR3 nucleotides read TGCGCCAGCAGCCAAGTAGATCGACAGCAGGACACCATATATTTT.